This T cell receptor (beta chain) was found in a study of neurological immune-mediated disorders. Germline V gene data show CDR1 as SGHRS and CDR2 as YFSETQ. The V end was cut by 0 bases, the J end by 6 bases, with 12 bases between. CDR3 length: 14 residues. This clonotype was recorded at least ten times. Time point of the sample: technical triplicate 3. MiXCR, run by TCRdb on the 5' RACE reads, gives a single entry per CDR3 protein. This table has some 47,000 distinct CDR3 sequences, 20% to 25% appearing once. This clonotype originated in a man aged 55 to 70 with HTLV-1-associated myelopathy (HAM/TSP). V is TRBV5-1 and J is TRBJ1-2, with D possibly being TRBD1 (6 bases). Source material: PBMCs. The CDR3 region has the DNA TGCGCCAGCAGCTTGGAAGGGGGGGCAGATGGCTACACCTTC. This codes for CASSLEGGADGYTF. Full variable domain (missing parts from reference TRBV5-1 and TRBJ1-2): KAGVTQTPRYLIKTRGQQVTLSCSPISGHRSVSWYQQTPGQGLQFLFEYFSETQRNKGNFPGRFSGRQFSNSRSEMNVSTLELGDSALYLCASSLEGGADGYTFGSGTRLTVV.